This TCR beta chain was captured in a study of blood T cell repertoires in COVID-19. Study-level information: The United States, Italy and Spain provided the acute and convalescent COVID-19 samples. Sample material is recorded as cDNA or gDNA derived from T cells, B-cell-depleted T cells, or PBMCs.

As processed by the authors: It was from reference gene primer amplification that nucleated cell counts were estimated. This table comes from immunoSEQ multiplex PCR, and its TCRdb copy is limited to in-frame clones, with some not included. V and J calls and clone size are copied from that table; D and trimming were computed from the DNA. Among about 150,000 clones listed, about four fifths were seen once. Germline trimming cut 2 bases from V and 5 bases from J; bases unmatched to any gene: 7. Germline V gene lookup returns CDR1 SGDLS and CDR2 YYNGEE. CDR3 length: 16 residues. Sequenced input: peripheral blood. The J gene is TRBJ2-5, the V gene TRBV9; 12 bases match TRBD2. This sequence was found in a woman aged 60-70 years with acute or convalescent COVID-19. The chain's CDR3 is CASSVLGLAGIETQYF. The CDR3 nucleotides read TGTGCCAGCAGCGTTCTCGGACTAGCGGGGATCGAGACCCAGTACTTC.